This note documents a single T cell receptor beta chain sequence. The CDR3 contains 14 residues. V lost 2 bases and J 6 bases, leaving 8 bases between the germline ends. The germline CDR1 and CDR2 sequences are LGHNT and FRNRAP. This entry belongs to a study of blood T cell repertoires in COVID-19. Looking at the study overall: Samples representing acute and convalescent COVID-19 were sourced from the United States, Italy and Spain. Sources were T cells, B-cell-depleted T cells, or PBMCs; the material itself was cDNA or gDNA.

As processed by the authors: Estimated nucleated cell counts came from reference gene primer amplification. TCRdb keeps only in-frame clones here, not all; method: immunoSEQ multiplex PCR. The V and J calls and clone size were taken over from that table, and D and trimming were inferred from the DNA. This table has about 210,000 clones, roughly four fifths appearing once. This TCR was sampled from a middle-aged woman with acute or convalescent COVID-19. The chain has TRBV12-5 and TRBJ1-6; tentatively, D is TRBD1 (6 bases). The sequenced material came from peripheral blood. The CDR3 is CASGLQGSNSPLHF. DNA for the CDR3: TGTGCTAGTGGTTTGCAGGGGTCTAATTCACCCCTCCACTTT.